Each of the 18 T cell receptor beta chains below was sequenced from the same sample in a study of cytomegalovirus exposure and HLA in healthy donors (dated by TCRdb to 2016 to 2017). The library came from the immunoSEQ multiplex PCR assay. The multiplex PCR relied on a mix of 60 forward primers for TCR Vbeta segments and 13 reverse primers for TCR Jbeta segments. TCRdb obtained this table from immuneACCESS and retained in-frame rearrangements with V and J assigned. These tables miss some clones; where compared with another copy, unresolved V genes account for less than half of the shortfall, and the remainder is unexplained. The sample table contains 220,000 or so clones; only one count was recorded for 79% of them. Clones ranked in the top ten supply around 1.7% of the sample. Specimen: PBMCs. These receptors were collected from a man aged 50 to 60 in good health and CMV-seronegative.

The DNA for the CDR3 is TGTGCCAGCAGCTTGCAGGTTCTTGCCGAGCAGTACTTC. This encodes CASSLQVLAEQYF. The genes are TRBV5-4 and TRBJ2-7; D is unclear. V was shortened by 1 base and J by 6 bases, with 11 bases between the two germline ends. The length of the CDR3 is 13 residues. CDR1 is SGHNT, CDR2 YYREEE, per germline (reference sequence).

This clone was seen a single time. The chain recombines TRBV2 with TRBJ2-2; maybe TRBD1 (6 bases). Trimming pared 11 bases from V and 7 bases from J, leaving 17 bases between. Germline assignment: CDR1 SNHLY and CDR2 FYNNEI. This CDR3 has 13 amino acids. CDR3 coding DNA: TGTGCCTCTAGATTGGGGGCGGACGGGGAGCTGTTTTTT. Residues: CASRLGADGELFF.

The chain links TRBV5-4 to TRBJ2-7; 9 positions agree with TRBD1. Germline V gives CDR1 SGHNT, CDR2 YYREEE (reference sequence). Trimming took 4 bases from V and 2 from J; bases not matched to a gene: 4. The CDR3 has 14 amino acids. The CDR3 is CASSIGQGTYEQYF. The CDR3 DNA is TGTGCCAGCAGCATCGGACAGGGGACCTACGAGCAGTACTTC.

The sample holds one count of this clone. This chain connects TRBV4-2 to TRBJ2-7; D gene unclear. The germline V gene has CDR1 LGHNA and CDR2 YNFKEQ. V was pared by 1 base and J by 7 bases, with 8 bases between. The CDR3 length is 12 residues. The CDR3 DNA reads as TGTGCCAGCAGCCAAGTGAAAGCTGAGCAGTACTTC. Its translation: CASSQVKAEQYF.

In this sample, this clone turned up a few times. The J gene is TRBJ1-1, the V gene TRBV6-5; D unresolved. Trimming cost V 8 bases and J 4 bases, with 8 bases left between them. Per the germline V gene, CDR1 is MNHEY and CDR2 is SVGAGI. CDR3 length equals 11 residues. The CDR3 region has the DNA TGTGCCAGCGGGGAGGGCACTGAAGCTTTCTTT. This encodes CASGEGTEAFF.

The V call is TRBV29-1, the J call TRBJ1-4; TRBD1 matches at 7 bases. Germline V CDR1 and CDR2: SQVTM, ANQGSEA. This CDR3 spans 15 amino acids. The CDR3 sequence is CSITIPGQPNEKLFF. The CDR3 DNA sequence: TGCAGTATCACAATACCGGGACAGCCGAATGAAAAACTGTTTTTT.

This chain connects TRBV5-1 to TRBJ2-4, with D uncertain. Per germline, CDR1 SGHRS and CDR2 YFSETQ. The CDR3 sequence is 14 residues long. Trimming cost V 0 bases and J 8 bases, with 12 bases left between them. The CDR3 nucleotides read TGCGCCAGCAGCTTGGTCGGGTTATTGGACATTCAGTACTTC. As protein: CASSLVGLLDIQYF.

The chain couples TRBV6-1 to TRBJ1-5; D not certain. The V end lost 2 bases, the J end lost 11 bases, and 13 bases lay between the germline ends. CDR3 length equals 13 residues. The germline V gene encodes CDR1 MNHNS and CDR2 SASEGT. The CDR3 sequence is CASSELRERAQHF. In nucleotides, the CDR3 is TGTGCCAGCAGTGAACTACGAGAGCGGGCCCAGCATTTT.

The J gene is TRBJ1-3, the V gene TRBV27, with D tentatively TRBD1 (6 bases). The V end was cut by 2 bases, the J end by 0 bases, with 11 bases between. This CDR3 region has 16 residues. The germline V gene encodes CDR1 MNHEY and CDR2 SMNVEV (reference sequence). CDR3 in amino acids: CASSLRGQLSGNTIYF. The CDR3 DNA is TGTGCCAGCAGTTTACGTGGACAGCTCTCTGGAAACACCATATATTTT.

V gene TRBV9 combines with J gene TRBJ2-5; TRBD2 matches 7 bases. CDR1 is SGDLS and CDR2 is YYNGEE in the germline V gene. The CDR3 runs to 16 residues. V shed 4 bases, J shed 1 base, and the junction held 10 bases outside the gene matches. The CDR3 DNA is TGTGCCAGCAGCCCCCGCGGAGCGGGGTCCCAAGAGACCCAGTACTTC. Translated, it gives CASSPRGAGSQETQYF.

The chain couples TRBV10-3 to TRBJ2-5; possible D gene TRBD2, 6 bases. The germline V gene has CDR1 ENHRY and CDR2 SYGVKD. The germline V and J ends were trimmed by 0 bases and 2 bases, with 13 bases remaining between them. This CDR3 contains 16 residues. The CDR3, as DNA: TGTGCCATCAGTGAGTCATCATTGGGGGGACAAGAGACCCAGTACTTC. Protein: CAISESSLGGQETQYF.

CDR3 nucleotides: TGCGCCAGTCAGGTTCATGGCTACACCTTC. Translating gives CASQVHGYTF. The chain employs TRBV10-1 and TRBJ1-2, with D uncertain. V was trimmed by 9 bases and J by 6 bases, leaving 8 bases between them. The CDR3 has 10 amino acids. The germline V gene encodes CDR1 WNHNN and CDR2 SYGVQD (reference sequence).

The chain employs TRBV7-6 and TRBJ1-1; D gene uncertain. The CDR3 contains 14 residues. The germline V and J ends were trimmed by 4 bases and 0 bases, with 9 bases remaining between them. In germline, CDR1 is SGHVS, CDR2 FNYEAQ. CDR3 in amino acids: CASSSGALNTEAFF. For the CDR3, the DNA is TGTGCCAGCAGCTCGGGAGCGCTGAACACTGAAGCTTTCTTT.

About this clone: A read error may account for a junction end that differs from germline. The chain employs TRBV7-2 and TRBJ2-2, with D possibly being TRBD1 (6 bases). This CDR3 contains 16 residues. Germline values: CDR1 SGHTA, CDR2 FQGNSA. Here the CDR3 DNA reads TGTGCCAGCAGCCTCCGACAGGCCGAGAACACCGGGGAGCTGCTTTTT. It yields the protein CASSLRQAENTGELLF. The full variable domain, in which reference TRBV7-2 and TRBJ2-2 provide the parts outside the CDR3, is GAGVSQSPSNKVTEKGKDVELRCDPISGHTALYWYRQSLGQGLEFLIYFQGNSAPDKSGLPSDRFSAERTGGSVSTLTIQRTQQEDSAVYLCASSLRQAENTGELLFGEGSRLTVL.

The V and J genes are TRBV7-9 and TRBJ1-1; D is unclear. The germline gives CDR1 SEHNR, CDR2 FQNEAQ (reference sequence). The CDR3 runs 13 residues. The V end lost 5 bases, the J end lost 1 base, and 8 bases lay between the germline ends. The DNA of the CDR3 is TGTGCCAGCAGCCGTCAGGAGAACACTGAAGCTTTCTTT. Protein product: CASSRQENTEAFF.

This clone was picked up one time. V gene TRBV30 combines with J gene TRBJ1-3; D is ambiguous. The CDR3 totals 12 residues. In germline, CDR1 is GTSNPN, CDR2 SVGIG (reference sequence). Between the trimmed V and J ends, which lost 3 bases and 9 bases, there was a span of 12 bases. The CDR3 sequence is CAWSPLGGTIYF. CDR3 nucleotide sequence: TGTGCCTGGAGCCCACTTGGTGGCACCATATATTTT.

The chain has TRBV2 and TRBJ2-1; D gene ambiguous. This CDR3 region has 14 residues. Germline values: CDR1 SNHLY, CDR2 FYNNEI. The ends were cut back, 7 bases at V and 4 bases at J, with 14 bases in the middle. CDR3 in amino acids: CASNPGVFYNEQFF. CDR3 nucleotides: TGTGCCAGCAATCCGGGTGTATTTTACAATGAGCAGTTCTTC.

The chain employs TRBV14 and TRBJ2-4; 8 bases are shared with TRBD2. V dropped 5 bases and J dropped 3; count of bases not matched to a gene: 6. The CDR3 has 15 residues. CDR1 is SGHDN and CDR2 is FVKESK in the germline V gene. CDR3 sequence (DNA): TGTGCCAGCAGCGCCTCCGGGACTAGCAAAAACATTCAGTACTTC. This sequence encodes CASSASGTSKNIQYF.